This section outlines one T cell receptor beta chain sequence together with its context. The data derive from a study of cytomegalovirus exposure and HLA in healthy donors. Germline V gene sequence: CDR1 MNHNS, CDR2 SASEGT. Deletions cut 1 base from V and 4 bases from J, with 11 bases between. This CDR3 region has 15 residues. PCR was performed using 60 Vbeta and 13 Jbeta primers. Sequenced by immunoSEQ multiplex PCR; TCRdb stores in-frame clones only, minus some. This table has 110,000 to 150,000 clones, more than 70% appearing once. The chain couples TRBV6-1 to TRBJ1-5; tentatively, D is TRBD1 (5 bases). The TCR comes from a woman aged 50 to 60 in good health and CMV-seronegative. Sequences were obtained from PBMCs. DNA of the CDR3: TGTGCCAGCAGTGAAGAGTCAGGGCCAAATCAGCCCCAGCATTTT. Translated: CASSEESGPNQPQHF.